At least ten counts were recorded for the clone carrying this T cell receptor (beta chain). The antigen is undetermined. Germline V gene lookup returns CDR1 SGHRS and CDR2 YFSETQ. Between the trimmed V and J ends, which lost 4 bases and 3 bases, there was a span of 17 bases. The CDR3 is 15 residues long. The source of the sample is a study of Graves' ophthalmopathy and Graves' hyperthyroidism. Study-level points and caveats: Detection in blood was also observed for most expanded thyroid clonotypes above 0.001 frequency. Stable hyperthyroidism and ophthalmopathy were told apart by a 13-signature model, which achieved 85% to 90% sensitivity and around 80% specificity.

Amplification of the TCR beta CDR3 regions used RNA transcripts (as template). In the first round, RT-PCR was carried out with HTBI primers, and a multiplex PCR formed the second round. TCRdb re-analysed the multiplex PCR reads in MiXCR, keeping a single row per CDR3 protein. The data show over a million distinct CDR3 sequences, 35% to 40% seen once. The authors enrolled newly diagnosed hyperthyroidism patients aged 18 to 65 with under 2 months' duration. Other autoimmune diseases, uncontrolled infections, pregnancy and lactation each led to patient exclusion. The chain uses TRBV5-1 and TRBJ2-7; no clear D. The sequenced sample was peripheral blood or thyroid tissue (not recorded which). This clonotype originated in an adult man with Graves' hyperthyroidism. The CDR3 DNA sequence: TGCGCCAGCAGCCCCCAGCCAATGCAACTCTACGAGCAGTACTTC. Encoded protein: CASSPQPMQLYEQYF.